This T cell receptor beta chain was obtained from a study of blood T cell repertoires in COVID-19. TCRdb's copy holds only in-frame clones and misses some; the assay was immunoSEQ multiplex PCR. The profile shows about 140,000 clones, about 87% of them singletons. The CDR3 is made up of 14 amino acids. Trimming stripped 7 bases from V and 4 bases from J, with 16 bases between. Looked up from germline, CDR1 is ENHRY and CDR2 is SYGVKD. Sequences were obtained from peripheral blood. V and J are TRBV10-3 and TRBJ1-2, with no clear D. The source is a woman in her fifties or sixties with acute or convalescent COVID-19. The CDR3 is CAINTEGFSYGYTF. As DNA, the CDR3 is TGTGCCATCAACACCGAGGGATTTTCCTATGGCTACACCTTC.